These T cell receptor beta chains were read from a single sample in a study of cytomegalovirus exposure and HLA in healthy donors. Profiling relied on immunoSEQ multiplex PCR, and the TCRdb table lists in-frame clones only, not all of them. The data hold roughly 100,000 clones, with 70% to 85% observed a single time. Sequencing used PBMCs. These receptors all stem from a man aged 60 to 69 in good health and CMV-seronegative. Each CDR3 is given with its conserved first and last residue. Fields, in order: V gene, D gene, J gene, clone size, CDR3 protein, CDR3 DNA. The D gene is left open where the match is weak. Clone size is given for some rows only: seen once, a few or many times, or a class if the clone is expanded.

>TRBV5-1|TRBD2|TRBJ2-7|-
CASSSTSGGAYEQYF
TGCGCCAGCAGCTCAACTAGCGGGGGGGCCTACGAGCAGTACTTC
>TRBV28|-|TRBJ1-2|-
CASSLRRYYGYTF
TGTGCCAGCAGTTTACGCAGATACTATGGCTACACCTTC
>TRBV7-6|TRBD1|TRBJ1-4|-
CASSRGQGTTNEKLFF
TGTGCCAGCAGCCGGGGACAGGGGACCACTAATGAAAAACTGTTTTTT
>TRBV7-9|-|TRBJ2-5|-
CASSEGMGTVQETQYF
TGTGCCAGCAGCGAAGGGATGGGGACTGTCCAAGAGACCCAGTACTTC
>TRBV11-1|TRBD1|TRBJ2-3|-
CASSFRTGSTDTQYF
TGTGCCAGCAGCTTCCGGACAGGGAGCACAGATACGCAGTATTTT
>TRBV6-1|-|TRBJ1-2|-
CASSEFTYGYTF
TGTGCCAGCAGTGAATTCACTTATGGCTACACCTTC
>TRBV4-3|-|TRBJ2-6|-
CASSFPSSGANVLTF
TGCGCCAGCAGTTTTCCCAGCTCTGGGGCCAACGTCCTGACTTTC
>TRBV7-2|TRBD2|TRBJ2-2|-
CASSLGSGGSRGGELFF
TGTGCCAGCAGCTTAGGAAGCGGGGGCTCAAGAGGGGGGGAGCTGTTTTTT
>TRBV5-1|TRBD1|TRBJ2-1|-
CASRGTGGLYEQFF
TGCGCCAGCAGGGGCACAGGGGGCCTCTATGAGCAGTTCTTC
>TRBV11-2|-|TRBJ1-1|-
CASSLAAGGGVEAFF
TGTGCCAGCAGCTTAGCGGCAGGCGGGGGTGTTGAAGCTTTCTTT
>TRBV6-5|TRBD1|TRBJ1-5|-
CASRPDRGSNQPQHF
TGTGCCAGCAGACCCGACAGGGGGAGCAATCAGCCCCAGCATTTT
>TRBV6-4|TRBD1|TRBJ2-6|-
CASSAGTGGTGANVLTF
TGTGCCAGCAGCGCCGGGACAGGGGGGACTGGGGCCAACGTCCTGACTTTC
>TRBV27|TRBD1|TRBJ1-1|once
CASSPFTGGITEAFF
TGTGCCAGCAGTCCCTTCACAGGGGGCATTACTGAAGCTTTCTTT
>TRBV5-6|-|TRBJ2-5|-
CASRRYQETQYF
TGTGCCAGCAGGCGGTATCAAGAGACCCAGTACTTC
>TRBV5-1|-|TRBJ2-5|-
CASSLAQPPGETQYF
TGCGCCAGCAGCTTGGCCCAGCCCCCGGGAGAGACCCAGTACTTC
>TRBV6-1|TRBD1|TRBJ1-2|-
CASSEADRRYGYTF
TGTGCCAGCAGTGAAGCGGACAGGAGATATGGCTACACCTTC
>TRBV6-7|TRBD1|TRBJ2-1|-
CASSYPNRDRAPQDNEQFF
TGTGCCAGCAGTTACCCTAACCGAGACAGGGCCCCCCAGGACAATGAGCAGTTCTTC
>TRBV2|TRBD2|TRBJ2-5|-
CASSKWTTGGETQYF
TGTGCCAGCTCAAAGTGGACGACGGGGGGAGAGACCCAGTACTTC
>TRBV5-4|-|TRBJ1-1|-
CASSEGLYTEAFF
TGTGCCAGCAGCGAGGGACTCTACACTGAAGCTTTCTTT